The next 5 T cell receptor beta chains were all read from a single sample in a study of blood T cell repertoires in COVID-19. Clones were read by immunoSEQ multiplex PCR, and TCRdb kept only the in-frame ones, dropping some. There are approximately 260,000 clones in the sample; roughly 89% occur only once, and 2% to 2.5% lies in the top ten. Sequenced: peripheral blood. Every receptor here comes from a man aged 45-60 years with acute or convalescent COVID-19.

This chain joins TRBV13 and TRBJ2-7, with 7 bases matching TRBD1. The V gene's germline CDR1 is PRHDT and CDR2 FYEKMQ (reference sequence). With V trimmed by 3 bases and J by 3 bases, 14 bases remained unmatched. The CDR3 consists of 17 residues. In DNA form, the CDR3 reads TGTGCCAGCAGCTTTGGGGCCCTGGGACAGTCGGACTACGAGCAGTACTTC. Translating it yields CASSFGALGQSDYEQYF.

J is TRBJ2-7 and V is TRBV9, with D tentatively TRBD1 (6 bases). The germline V gene encodes CDR1 SGDLS and CDR2 YYNGEE. Deletions cut 1 base from V and 3 bases from J, with 14 bases between. The CDR3 spans 15 residues. As DNA, the CDR3 is TGTGCCAGCAGCGTATTGGGGGCAGCCAGCTACGAGCAGTACTTC. Encoded protein: CASSVLGAASYEQYF.

The chain carries TRBV5-1 and TRBJ1-1, with 8 bases that match TRBD1. V lost 2 bases, J lost 4 bases, and 4 bases stayed unmatched. This CDR3 has 14 amino acids. CDR1 and CDR2 (germline): SGHRS, YFSETQ. Here the CDR3 DNA reads TGCGCCAGCAGCTTATCAGGGGGCGGCACTGAAGCTTTCTTT. Translating it yields CASSLSGGGTEAFF. The whole variable domain, remainder taken from reference TRBV5-1 and TRBJ1-1, is KAGVTQTPRYLIKTRGQQVTLSCSPISGHRSVSWYQQTPGQGLQFLFEYFSETQRNKGNFPGRFSGRQFSNSRSEMNVSTLELGDSALYLCASSLSGGGTEAFFGQGTRLTVV.

This clone has only one observation. The chain has TRBV11-2 and TRBJ2-2; D not resolved. Germline values: CDR1 SGHAT, CDR2 FQNNGV. Trimming stripped 5 bases from V and 0 bases from J, with 13 bases between. This CDR3 is built from 16 residues. The CDR3 region is CASSQRHHANTGELFF. CDR3 bases: TGTGCCAGCAGCCAGAGACACCACGCGAACACCGGGGAGCTGTTTTTT. Filled out from reference TRBV11-2 and TRBJ2-2, the complete variable domain reads EAGVAQSPRYKIIEKRQSVAFWCNPISGHATLYWYQQILGQGPKLLIQFQNNGVVDDSQLPKDRFSAERLKGVDSTLKIQPAKLEDSAVYLCASSQRHHANTGELFFGEGSRLTVL.

This clone appeared once. The rearrangement uses TRBV6-5 and TRBJ2-7; D uncertain. Trimming pared 2 bases from V and 1 base from J, leaving 3 bases between. Germline CDR1 reads MNHEY; CDR2 reads SVGAGI. The length of the CDR3 is 12 residues. The CDR3 protein is CASSYRSYEQYF. CDR3 in DNA: TGTGCCAGCAGTTACCGGTCCTACGAGCAGTACTTC.